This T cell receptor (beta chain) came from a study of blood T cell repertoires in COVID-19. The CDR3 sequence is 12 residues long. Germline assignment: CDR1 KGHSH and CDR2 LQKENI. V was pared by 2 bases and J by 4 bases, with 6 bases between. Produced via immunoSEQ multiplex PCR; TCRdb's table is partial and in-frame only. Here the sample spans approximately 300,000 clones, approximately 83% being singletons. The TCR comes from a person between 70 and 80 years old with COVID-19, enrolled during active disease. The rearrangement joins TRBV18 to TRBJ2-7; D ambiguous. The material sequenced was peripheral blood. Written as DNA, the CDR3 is TGTGCCAGCTCACCAAACAATTACGAGCAGTACTTC. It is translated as CASSPNNYEQYF.